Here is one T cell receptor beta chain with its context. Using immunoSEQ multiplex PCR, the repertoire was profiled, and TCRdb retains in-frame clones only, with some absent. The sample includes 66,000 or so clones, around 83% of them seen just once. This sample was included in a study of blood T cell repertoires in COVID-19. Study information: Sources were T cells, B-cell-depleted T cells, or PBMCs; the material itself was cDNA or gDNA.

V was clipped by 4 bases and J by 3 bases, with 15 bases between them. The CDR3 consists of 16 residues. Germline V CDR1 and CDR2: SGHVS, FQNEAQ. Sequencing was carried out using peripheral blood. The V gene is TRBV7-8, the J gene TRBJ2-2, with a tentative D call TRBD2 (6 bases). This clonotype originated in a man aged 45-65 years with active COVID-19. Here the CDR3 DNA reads TGTGCCAGCAGCTCGGGGGTGGGAGGCCACACCGGGGAGCTGTTTTTT. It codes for CASSSGVGGHTGELFF.